This TCR beta chain was profiled in a study of blood T cell repertoires in COVID-19. Seattle researchers signed up patients amid active infection and tracked them longitudinally. Libraries were prepared by immunoSEQ multiplex PCR; TCRdb keeps only in-frame clonotypes and omits some of them. The sample has about 480,000 clones, approximately 91% seen once. Losses at the gene ends were 0 bases for V and 5 bases for J; bases not matched to a gene: 3. The CDR3 extends over 14 amino acids. The germline gives CDR1 SGHAT, CDR2 FQNNGV. This clonotype was sampled from a woman aged 50 to 65 with COVID-19, enrolled during active disease. Sequencing used peripheral blood. The chain combines TRBV11-2 with TRBJ2-5; 7 bases are a match to TRBD2. CDR3 in amino acids: CASSLDRRGETQYF. The CDR3 DNA sequence: TGTGCCAGCAGCTTAGATCGGCGGGGGGAGACCCAGTACTTC.